This TCR beta chain was identified during a study of blood T cell repertoires in COVID-19. Study background: Whether acute or convalescent, the COVID-19 samples came from the United States, Italy and Spain. PBMCs, B-cell-depleted T cells, or T cells were the source of the cDNA or gDNA that made up the material.

In the original analysis: Researchers report that nucleated cell counts were estimated from reference gene primer amplification. The table came from immunoSEQ multiplex PCR; TCRdb's copy has only in-frame clones and leaves some out. The DNA was the basis for D and trimming; V, J and clone size are from that table. The profile covers some 180,000 clones, with roughly 76% appearing a single time and roughly 9.4% taken by the ten largest. The CDR3 is 13 residues long. Germline values: CDR1 LNHDA, CDR2 SQIVND (reference sequence). The junction had 3 bases not matched to a gene; V was cut back by 3 bases and J by 5 bases.

This clonotype was obtained from a woman between 45 and 65 years old with active or convalescent COVID-19. Specimen: peripheral blood. The gene calls are TRBV19 and TRBJ1-1; 7 bases are a match to TRBD1. The CDR3 DNA follows: TGTGCCAGTAGTATCGACAGGGAGACTGAAGCTTTCTTT. Translation gives CASSIDRETEAFF.